This TCR beta chain was retrieved from a study of OX40 agonist ivuxolimab in advanced cancers. For the study in its entirety: Ivuxolimab was a fully human IgG2 agonistic monoclonal antibody targeting the costimulatory receptor OX40 (CD134). Intravenous ivuxolimab was administered to patients every 2 weeks at six dose levels: 0.01, 0.1, 0.3, 1.5, 3 and 10 mg/kg. Among the roughly 50 dose-escalation patients, 19 had hepatocellular carcinoma, about 15 melanoma, 9 renal cell carcinoma and 9 head and neck cancer. In the dose-escalation cohort, 82.7% of patients were male, and the mean age was approximately 60 years, with a range of 23 to 79. Prior anti-PD-1, anti-PD-L1 or anti-CTLA-4 therapy was permitted, and checkpoint inhibitors had been received by about 44% of dose-escalation patients. Three dose-escalation patients achieved partial responses, one with hepatocellular carcinoma and two with cutaneous melanoma. The purpose of peripheral TCRbeta sequencing was to test whether ivuxolimab changed TCR sequence diversity and led to clonal T-cell expansion. The paper describes the monotherapy dose-escalation part (N ≈ 52 patients) of the phase I trial of ivuxolimab.

Of note for this clone: Its antigen specificity is not known. One base away there is no much larger clone; base qualities are not given.

From the germline V gene, CDR1 is SGHAT and CDR2 is FQNNGV. From the cysteine up to the phenylalanine, the CDR3 has a length of 14 residues. Solely the CDR3 DNA is kept, with 42 bases framed from the first base. V is shortened by 4 bases, J by 4 bases, and the region joining them spans 13 bases. The trial excluded patients who had a history of autoimmune disease or were on systemic immunosuppression. In every dose cohort, peripheral blood was drawn for TCR sequencing at baseline, cycle 4 day 1, and cycle 7 day 1. The samples were taken from a phase I, first-in-human, multicenter, open-label dose-escalation trial of ivuxolimab. The trial enrolled adults with locally advanced or metastatic head and neck squamous cell, hepatocellular, melanoma or renal cell carcinoma. Before TCR sequencing, CD4+ T cells and CD8+ T cells from peripheral blood were sorted into separate populations. Broader findings and caveats from the paper: Low levels of normalized T-cell clonal expansion were also seen in some nonresponding patients. At doses of 0.1 to 3.0 mg/kg, clonal expansion of both CD4+ and CD8+ blood T cells was observed from baseline to week 6. In partial responders in the 0.1-3.0 mg/kg groups, normalized peripheral clonal expansion was found to be among the lowest, especially among CD8+ T cells. On average, CD8+ T cells showed more expanded clones than CD4+ T cells after ivuxolimab. Antigen specificity was not determined for the clonally expanded peripheral T cells.

For sequencing of the TCRbeta CDR3 region, genomic DNA was extracted from the sorted cells. TCRbeta CDR3 regions were sequenced using the immunoSEQ Assay. Imported from immuneACCESS, the table was reduced by TCRdb to in-frame sequences with V and J called. These copies leave out some clones; in studies compared against another copy, an unresolved V gene accounts for under half, and the cause of the remainder is not known. The sample yields 94,000 or so clones; about 80% were counted once. The ten largest make up roughly 5.2% of the sample. The V and J segments used are TRBV11-2 and TRBJ1-1; the D gene cannot be named for sure. This clonotype was sampled from an adult with an advanced solid tumor such as melanoma, head and neck, liver or kidney cancer. The sequences come from CD4+ or CD8+ T cells sorted from blood, collected in a trial of the OX40 agonist ivuxolimab. The sequenced DNA: TGTGCCAGCAGCTCTTCCCGAGCGGGCACTGAAGCTTTCTTT. Its product reads: CASSSSRAGTEAFF.